The next 24 T cell receptor beta chains were all read from a single sample in a study of a mutant IDH1 vaccine in newly diagnosed glioma. Time point here: week 35, safety follow-up. Vaccinated patients received 300 ug of mutant IDH1 20-mer peptide per dose, with topical imiquimod. Clones were read by immunoSEQ multiplex PCR, and TCRdb kept only the in-frame ones, dropping some. The profile shows 50,000 to 70,000 clones, less than 90% of them singletons. No antigen has been identified for these receptors. This specimen consisted of PBMCs, obtained from a glioma patient whose treatment included an IDH1 peptide vaccine. These receptors were collected from a young man with glioma.

This chain links TRBV6-6 with TRBJ1-5; a possible D gene is TRBD1 (5 bases). V lost 2 bases, J lost 5 bases, and 7 bases lay in between. Germline CDR1 and CDR2: MNHNY and SVGAGI (reference sequence). The CDR3 loop spans 13 amino acids. CDR3 DNA sequence: TGTGCCAGCAGTTACGGGGGTTATCAGCCCCAGCATTTT. Protein sequence: CASSYGGYQPQHF.

The genes are TRBV28 and TRBJ2-5; TRBD1 matches at 7 bases. The CDR3 covers 14 residues. V lost 6 bases and J lost 1; bases outside the gene matches: 5. CDR1 is MDHEN, CDR2 SYDVKM, per germline. The CDR3 nucleotides read TGTGCCAGCAGCGTGACAGGGATCCAAGAGACCCAGTACTTC. Encoded protein: CASSVTGIQETQYF.

In this sample, this clone turned up once. This chain connects TRBV25-1 to TRBJ1-4; 9 bases map to TRBD1. This CDR3 has 16 residues. In germline, CDR1 is MGHDK, CDR2 SYGVNS. V lost 3 bases, J lost 7 bases, and 9 bases stayed unmatched. In nucleotides, the CDR3 is TGTGCCAGCAGTGAGAACCCGGGACAGGGCCTTGAAAAACTGTTTTTT. It specifies CASSENPGQGLEKLFF.

The chain has TRBV5-1 and TRBJ1-1, with D possibly matching TRBD1 (6 bases). V dropped 4 bases and J dropped 4 bases, with 8 bases sitting between them. The CDR3 spans 12 residues. Germline V gene data show CDR1 as SGHRS and CDR2 as YFSETQ. The CDR3 region is CASSAQGTEAFF. CDR3 coding DNA: TGCGCCAGCAGCGCACAGGGCACTGAAGCTTTCTTT.

This clone was seen only a few times. The V and J genes are TRBV4-2 and TRBJ2-2; 14 bases match TRBD2. V dropped 4 bases and J dropped 6; count of bases not matched to a gene: 1. Per the germline V gene, CDR1 is LGHNA and CDR2 is YNFKEQ. This CDR3 has 15 residues. The CDR3 coding sequence is TGTGCCAGCAGCCCGACTAGCGGGGGGGCCGGGGAGCTGTTTTTT. This sequence encodes CASSPTSGGAGELFF.

This chain links TRBV15 with TRBJ2-3; D gene ambiguous. The CDR3 sequence is 12 residues long. CDR1 LNHNV and CDR2 YYDKDF come from the germline V gene (reference sequence). Trimming pared 2 bases from V and 6 bases from J, leaving 6 bases between. Written as DNA, the CDR3 is TGTGCCACCAGCAGATTTTTGGATACGCAGTATTTT. Translating it yields CATSRFLDTQYF.

The V and J genes are TRBV11-3 and TRBJ2-1; 11 positions match TRBD1. CDR1 and CDR2 (germline): SGHNT, YENEEA. The CDR3 sequence is 18 residues long. Trimming cost V 4 bases and J 0 bases; bases outside gene matches: 8. The CDR3 DNA reads as TGTGCCAGCAGCTCCAGGACAGGGGGCAAAAGCTCCTACAATGAGCAGTTCTTC. It codes for CASSSRTGGKSSYNEQFF.

Here the CDR3 DNA reads TGTGCCAGCTCACGAACCGGGACAAGGCTCTCCTCTGCTTATGGCTACACCTTC. This codes for CASSRTGTRLSSAYGYTF. This chain uses TRBV18 with TRBJ1-2; the D gene is possibly TRBD1 (6 bases). The CDR3 is made up of 18 amino acids. The ends were cut back, 4 bases at V and 5 bases at J, with 26 bases in the middle. Germline CDR1 reads KGHSH; CDR2 reads LQKENI.

V is TRBV5-5 and J is TRBJ2-5, with a tentative D call TRBD2 (6 bases). Trimming took 5 bases from V and 3 from J, leaving 14 bases between them. CDR1 SGHKS and CDR2 YYEKEE come from the germline V gene (reference sequence). The CDR3 is 14 residues long. The CDR3 spells CASRGDFPKETQYF. In nucleotides, the CDR3 is TGTGCCAGCAGGGGGGACTTTCCGAAAGAGACCCAGTACTTC.

The chain joins TRBV27 to TRBJ1-4; no clear D gene. V was trimmed by 6 bases and J by 0 bases, leaving 8 bases between them. Germline CDR1 MNHEY, CDR2 SMNVEV (reference sequence). The CDR3 contains 14 residues. The DNA of the CDR3 is TGTGCCAGCAGCCTGGTGTCAACTAATGAAAAACTGTTTTTT. Translation: CASSLVSTNEKLFF.

The V and J genes are TRBV7-9 and TRBJ1-5; 9 positions match TRBD1. V shed 5 bases, J shed 0 bases, and the junction held 8 bases outside the gene matches. From germline, CDR1 is SEHNR and CDR2 FQNEAQ (reference sequence). The CDR3 has 17 residues. CDR3 protein: CASSRGRTGDSNQPQHF. The CDR3 nucleotides are TGTGCCAGCAGCCGAGGGCGGACAGGGGATAGCAATCAGCCCCAGCATTTT.

The chain has TRBV10-1 and TRBJ2-6, with D possibly being TRBD1 (5 bases). V lost 6 bases and J 2 bases, leaving 11 bases between the germline ends. Germline CDR1 and CDR2: WNHNN and SYGVQD (reference sequence). The CDR3 sequence is 15 residues long. The CDR3 region has the DNA TGCGCCAGCAGCGACAGTGGACCTGGGGCCAACGTCCTGACTTTC. Its translation is CASSDSGPGANVLTF.

The chain couples TRBV4-1 to TRBJ2-7, with D possibly called TRBD1 or TRBD2 (5 bases each). The V end lost 1 base, the J end lost 3 bases, and 10 bases lay between the germline ends. Germline V lookup: CDR1 MGHRA, CDR2 YSYEKL. This CDR3 is 14 amino acids long. Here the CDR3 DNA reads TGCGCCAGCAGCCAAGTTATGGGGGACTACGAGCAGTACTTC. The encoded protein is CASSQVMGDYEQYF.

The rearrangement uses TRBV28 and TRBJ1-2; a possible D gene is TRBD1 (6 bases). Trimming removed 7 bases at V and 3 bases at J, with 18 bases between. Germline V CDR1 and CDR2: MDHEN, SYDVKM. This CDR3 comprises 15 residues. CDR3 in amino acids: CASTLEGGRYYGYTF. The CDR3 nucleotides read TGTGCCAGCACCCTTGAGGGGGGCAGGTACTATGGCTACACCTTC.

The rearrangement uses TRBV2 and TRBJ1-5; D gene uncertain. Germline values: CDR1 SNHLY, CDR2 FYNNEI. The V end lost 4 bases, the J end lost 2 bases, and 9 bases lay between the germline ends. The CDR3 is 14 amino acids. CDR3 residues: CASSVERGNQPQHF. DNA of the CDR3: TGTGCCAGCAGTGTTGAGCGGGGCAATCAGCCCCAGCATTTT. The full variable domain, rest sourced from reference TRBV2 and TRBJ1-5, is EPEVTQTPSHQVTQMGQEVILRCVPISNHLYFYWYRQILGQKVEFLVSFYNNEISEKSEIFDDQFSVERPDGSNFTLKIRSTKLEDSAMYFCASSVERGNQPQHFGDGTRLSIL.

The genes are TRBV7-9 and TRBJ1-4; maybe TRBD1 (6 bases). The germline CDR1 and CDR2 sequences are SEHNR and FQNEAQ (reference sequence). This CDR3 contains 17 residues. V was clipped by 7 bases and J by 5 bases, with 23 bases between them. CDR3 DNA sequence: TGTGCCAGCACCTTTCACGAGGGTGGGACAATAAATGAAAAACTGTTTTTT. It is translated as CASTFHEGGTINEKLFF.

The V call is TRBV9, the J call TRBJ2-7; D tentatively fits TRBD1 or TRBD2 (5 bases each). V lost 4 bases and J 4 bases, leaving 15 bases between the germline ends. The CDR3 covers 14 residues. In germline, CDR1 is SGDLS, CDR2 YYNGEE. CDR3 bases: TGTGCCAGCAGCCCACAGGAAGGACTGTACGAGCAGTACTTC. This codes for CASSPQEGLYEQYF. The entire variable domain, with the rest obtained from reference TRBV9 and TRBJ2-7, is as follows: DSGVTQTPKHLITATGQRVTLRCSPRSGDLSVYWYQQSLDQGLQFLIQYYNGEERAKGNILERFSAQQFPDLHSELNLSSLELGDSALYFCASSPQEGLYEQYFGPGTRLTVT.

The J gene is TRBJ2-1, the V gene TRBV5-1; D is unresolved. The CDR3 sequence is 15 residues long. V lost 7 bases and J lost 9, with 23 bases in between. The germline V gene has CDR1 SGHRS and CDR2 YFSETQ. The CDR3 DNA is TGCGCCAGCGGAGATAGGTTAGTAGATACATGTGAGCAGTTCTTC. Translated, it gives CASGDRLVDTCEQFF.

This clone was counted only a few times. The chain combines TRBV27 with TRBJ1-1; D is perhaps TRBD1 (5 bases). This CDR3 region has 14 residues. Between the trimmed V and J ends, which lost 5 bases and 4 bases, there was a span of 14 bases. Germline values: CDR1 MNHEY, CDR2 SMNVEV (reference sequence). The CDR3 is CASSVSQGFTEAFF. Written as DNA, the CDR3 is TGTGCCAGCAGTGTCAGTCAGGGATTCACTGAAGCTTTCTTT.

The chain has TRBV4-2 and TRBJ2-7; TRBD1 is a possible D gene (5 bases). Trimming stripped 0 bases from V and 3 bases from J, with 9 bases between. Germline V gives CDR1 LGHNA, CDR2 YNFKEQ. This CDR3 region has 14 residues. The CDR3 sequence: CASSQEWGIYEQYF. The CDR3 nucleotides read TGTGCCAGCAGCCAAGAGTGGGGCATCTACGAGCAGTACTTC.

The chain couples TRBV7-6 to TRBJ2-7, with D hard to call. The CDR3 runs to 15 residues. Germline V CDR1 and CDR2: SGHVS, FNYEAQ. The V and J ends lost 3 bases and 1 base respectively, with 13 bases between them. CDR3 nucleotide sequence: TGTGCCAGCAGCTTGTTCCCCTCCCATTCCTACGAGCAGTACTTC. This encodes CASSLFPSHSYEQYF.

V and J are TRBV28 and TRBJ2-7, with 8 bases lining up with TRBD2. J was trimmed by 4 bases and V by 8 bases; bases with no gene match: 7. CDR1 and CDR2 from the germline V gene are MDHEN and SYDVKM. This CDR3 region has 13 residues. This CDR3 is CASHGGAIYEQYF. CDR3 DNA: TGTGCCAGCCACGGGGGGGCCATATACGAGCAGTACTTC.

V usage is TRBV2 and J usage is TRBJ2-7; 10 nucleotides match TRBD1. The CDR3 length is 13 residues. Trimming at V came to 6 bases and at J to 4 bases, leaving 3 bases not matched to a gene. Germline V gene sequence: CDR1 SNHLY, CDR2 FYNNEI. The CDR3 spells CASRTGGKYEQYF. In DNA, the CDR3 is TGTGCCAGCAGGACAGGGGGCAAGTACGAGCAGTACTTC.

The chain couples TRBV5-4 to TRBJ2-1; 7 bases align to TRBD1. The ends lost 2 bases at V and 3 bases at J; junction bases unmatched: 5. CDR1 SGHNT and CDR2 YYREEE come from the germline V gene (reference sequence). This CDR3 has 15 amino acids. The DNA of the CDR3 is TGTGCCAGCAGCTTCGCCCGGGACAGCTACAATGAGCAGTTCTTC. Encoded protein: CASSFARDSYNEQFF.